This T cell receptor beta chain was obtained from a study of identical twins. In germline, CDR1 is SQVTM, CDR2 ANQGSEA. V was pared by 5 bases and J by 5 bases, with 12 bases between. This CDR3 comprises 12 residues. This clonotype was seen many times. TCRdb re-called the 5' RACE reads with MiXCR, one entry per CDR3 protein. The sample includes roughly 350,000 distinct CDR3 sequences, 7% to 9.5% of them seen just once. This chain joins TRBV29-1 and TRBJ1-1; D might be TRBD1 (5 bases). This receptor was obtained from a woman between 50 and 59 years old in good health. The specimen sequenced was naive T cells sorted from blood. The DNA for the CDR3 is TGCAGCGTTCTACAGGCGGGGACTGAAGCTTTCTTT. This sequence encodes CSVLQAGTEAFF.